This T cell receptor (beta chain) was sequenced for a study of shared clonotypes between healthy human individuals. Across the study: CD4 naive cells filled three plates per donor, CD4 memory three, CD8 naive two and CD8 memory one.

The assay was immunoSEQ multiplex PCR, and TCRdb's table has in-frame clones only and misses some. The table records about 1 million clones, about 74% of them present only once. Overall study findings and caveats: Naive CD4 clonotypes were shared across a handful of donors at roughly 5%. Relative to clonotypes present in all four donors, those not shared had lower generation probabilities.

For this clone: Its antigen is still unknown.

CDR3 size: 11 residues. Germline CDR1 is SQVTM and CDR2 is ANQGSEA. V was trimmed by 4 bases and J by 3 bases, leaving 4 bases between them. This receptor was taken from a man in his late teens or twenties in good health. Sequencing used memory CD4+ T cells sorted from blood. Subset reported: CD45RA-negative fraction. The genes are TRBV29-1 and TRBJ1-5, with D unclear. The CDR3 here is CSVVDNQPQHF. Written as DNA, the CDR3 is TGCAGCGTTGTCGACAATCAGCCCCAGCATTTT.